Each of the 13 T cell receptor beta chains below was sequenced from the same sample in a study of blood T cells in healthy people across ages. Alongside a J-beta primer mix, a sample-barcoded 5' primer served in a second PCR lasting roughly 7 to 11 cycles. One entry per CDR3 protein results from TCRdb running MiXCR on the 5' RACE reads. This sample yields roughly 650,000 distinct CDR3 sequences, of which about 32% are seen a single time; 15% to 19% belongs to the top ten. Sample: blood. Receptors were obtained from a woman older than 75 in good health.

This clonotype was recorded at least ten times. The chain recombines TRBV7-9 with TRBJ2-4; TRBD1 is a possible D gene (6 bases). This CDR3 comprises 16 residues. CDR1 is SEHNR and CDR2 is FQNEAQ in the germline V gene (reference sequence). V lost 5 bases, J lost 0 bases, and 14 bases lay in between. DNA for the CDR3: TGTGCCAGCAGCCAGACACAGGGCTCAGCCAAAAACATTCAGTACTTC. The encoded protein is CASSQTQGSAKNIQYF.

This clonotype came up a few times. The rearrangement uses TRBV20-1 and TRBJ2-7; the match to TRBD2 covers 15 bases. Germline V gives CDR1 DFQATT, CDR2 SNEGSKA (reference sequence). There are 16 residues in the CDR3. The ends lost 5 bases at V and 1 base at J; junction bases unmatched: 6. The CDR3 bases are TGCAGTGCTGGAACCGGACTAGCGGGAGGGTCCTACGAGCAGTACTTC. It encodes CSAGTGLAGGSYEQYF.

Points on this clonotype: A much larger clone differs from this one at a single base, so this may be a read error. This chain joins TRBV6-1 and TRBJ2-7, with 12 bases matching TRBD2. V lost 5 bases to trimming and J lost 7 bases; unmatched junction nucleotides: 9. Germline V gene sequence: CDR1 MNHNS, CDR2 SASEGT. The CDR3 runs to 15 residues. The CDR3 nucleotides read TGTGCCAGCAGTCCTCTAGCGGGGGGGCACAATGAGCAGTACTTC. Protein product: CASSPLAGGHNEQYF.

At least ten counts were recorded for this clonotype. The rearrangement links TRBV7-2 to TRBJ2-5, with 9 bases identical to TRBD1. Looked up from germline, CDR1 is SGHTA and CDR2 is FQGNSA. The CDR3 has 14 residues. V shed 3 bases and J 3 bases; nucleotides not matched to a gene: 2. The chain's CDR3 is CASSFDRGKETQYF. In DNA form, the CDR3 reads TGTGCCAGCAGCTTCGACAGGGGGAAAGAGACCCAGTACTTC.

Written as DNA, the CDR3 is TGTGCCAGCAGCTCCATCGGGGGGGCGGCAAACACTGAAGCTTTCTTT. Its translation is CASSSIGGAANTEAFF. The chain has TRBV7-2 and TRBJ1-1, with D perhaps TRBD1 (6 bases). Germline V gene sequence: CDR1 SGHTA, CDR2 FQGNSA. Trimming took 4 bases from V and 2 from J, leaving 17 bases between them. This CDR3 is built from 16 residues. The entire variable domain, with the rest obtained from reference TRBV7-2 and TRBJ1-1, is as follows: GAGVSQSPSNKVTEKGKDVELRCDPISGHTALYWYRQSLGQGLEFLIYFQGNSAPDKSGLPSDRFSAERTGGSVSTLTIQRTQQEDSAVYLCASSSIGGAANTEAFFGQGTRLTVV.

This clonotype came up many times. The genes are TRBV28 and TRBJ2-5; D remains unclear. Trimming pared 4 bases from V and 1 base from J, leaving 10 bases between. This CDR3 is 14 amino acids long. The germline V gene has CDR1 MDHEN and CDR2 SYDVKM. As DNA, the CDR3 is TGTGCCAGCAGTTCTCCCTCCGGCCAAGAGACCCAGTACTTC. Protein: CASSSPSGQETQYF. The complete variable domain, with remaining parts taken from reference TRBV28 and TRBJ2-5, reads DVKVTQSSRYLVKRTGEKVFLECVQDMDHENMFWYRQDPGLGLRLIYFSYDVKMKEKGDIPEGYSVSREKKERFSLILESASTNQTSMYLCASSSPSGQETQYFGPGTRLLVL.

The chain uses TRBV4-2 and TRBJ2-3; no definite D call. V lost 4 bases and J 0 bases, leaving 17 bases between the germline ends. The CDR3 runs 17 residues. The germline CDR1 and CDR2 sequences are LGHNA and YNFKEQ. CDR3 sequence reads: CASSLDLVAWSTDTQYF. DNA for the CDR3: TGTGCCAGCAGCCTCGACTTGGTAGCCTGGAGCACAGATACGCAGTATTTT.

Of note for this clonotype: The germline gene is not matched at one end of the junction; a read error may be the cause. The V gene is TRBV12-3 or TRBV12-4, the J gene TRBJ2-5; 7 bases align to TRBD1. The CDR3 is 15 amino acids. The CDR3 protein is CASSKLRGWEETQYF. DNA of the CDR3: TGCGCCAGCAGCAAACTCAGGGGGTGGGAGGAGACCCAGTACTTC.

This clonotype came up many times. The chain uses TRBV5-1 and TRBJ2-7; no clear D. Germline V gives CDR1 SGHRS, CDR2 YFSETQ. V lost 0 bases and J 2 bases, leaving 9 bases between the germline ends. This CDR3 contains 14 residues. The CDR3 sequence: CASSLGVVTYEQYF. Written as DNA, the CDR3 is TGCGCCAGCAGCTTGGGGGTTGTCACCTACGAGCAGTACTTC.

This chain links TRBV19 with TRBJ1-2; D is unresolved. Trimming stripped 4 bases from V and 6 bases from J, with 9 bases between. Germline V gene sequence: CDR1 LNHDA, CDR2 SQIVND (reference sequence). This CDR3 contains 12 residues. The CDR3 region is CASSTLWNGYTF. The CDR3 DNA sequence: TGTGCCAGTAGTACCCTGTGGAATGGCTACACCTTC.

This clonotype was found many times. The gene calls are TRBV5-6 and TRBJ2-3; 7 bases match TRBD2. The trim removed 4 bases at V and 1 base at J, leaving 9 bases unmatched. Germline V gives CDR1 SGHDT, CDR2 YYEEEE. The CDR3 runs to 16 residues. In DNA form, the CDR3 reads TGTGCCAGCAGCCAGCTCATGGCGGGGGGCACAGATACGCAGTATTTT. Its protein is CASSQLMAGGTDTQYF.

The DNA for the CDR3 is TGTGCCTGGAGGGACGGTCTGAATCAGCCCCAGCATTTT. Its translation is CAWRDGLNQPQHF. This chain joins TRBV30 and TRBJ1-5; D not resolved. V was cut by 3 bases and J by 4 bases, with 10 bases left in between. CDR1 is GTSNPN and CDR2 is SVGIG in the germline V gene (reference sequence). This CDR3 is built from 13 residues.

In its sample, this clonotype was seen many times. The chain uses TRBV7-2 and TRBJ2-3; no reliable D call. Trimming cost V 5 bases and J 0 bases, with 12 bases left between them. Looked up from germline, CDR1 is SGHTA and CDR2 is FQGNSA. The CDR3 is 15 amino acids. CDR3 in amino acids: CASSKNSPSTDTQYF. As DNA, the CDR3 is TGTGCCAGCAGCAAAAACTCCCCTAGCACAGATACGCAGTATTTT.